Presented here are 30 T cell receptor beta chains from one specimen sequenced in a study of T-cell reconstitution after alpha-beta-depleted transplantation in children. A library of TCRbeta sequences, prepared with unique molecular identifiers, was generated. TCRdb ran MiXCR on the PCR reads and lists one entry per CDR3 protein. Among around 200,000 distinct CDR3 sequences listed, 7.5% to 9.5% were seen once. The material sequenced was PBMCs, mostly from graft donor cells, taken 360 days after TCRalphabeta/CD19-depleted stem cell transplant. The receptors shown here come from a male patient aged 2-15 years who had a stem cell transplant for acute myeloid leukemia, so the T cells may come from the graft donor.

This clonotype was counted many times. The rearrangement joins TRBV29-1 to TRBJ2-5, with D possibly TRBD1 on 5 matching bases. V lost 6 bases and J lost 2, with 16 bases in between. The germline CDR1 and CDR2 sequences are SQVTM and ANQGSEA. The CDR3 covers 14 residues. The CDR3 protein is CSVLRRAIQETQYF. In DNA form, the CDR3 reads TGCAGCGTACTCCGCAGGGCTATACAAGAGACCCAGTACTTC.

There are many counts of this clonotype. The chain links TRBV28 to TRBJ2-2; 7 bases align to TRBD1. V lost 5 bases to trimming and J lost 0 bases; unmatched junction nucleotides: 6. The CDR3 covers 16 residues. Per germline, CDR1 MDHEN and CDR2 SYDVKM. The CDR3 nucleotides are TGTGCCAGCAGTCCATGGGACAGCGCGAACACCGGGGAGCTGTTTTTT. Protein product: CASSPWDSANTGELFF.

This clonotype has a handful of counts. The rearrangement uses TRBV5-1 and TRBJ2-1, with D perhaps TRBD1 or TRBD2 (5 bases each). This CDR3 contains 15 residues. V was trimmed by 4 bases and J by 3 bases, leaving 14 bases between them. CDR1 is SGHRS, CDR2 YFSETQ, per germline. CDR3 sequence: CASSPRGAGYNEQFF. The CDR3 nucleotides read TGCGCCAGCAGCCCCAGAGGGGCTGGCTACAATGAGCAGTTCTTC.

This clonotype was seen just once. Because the CDR3 is missing its conserved closing phenylalanine or tryptophan, this is likely a read error. The V gene is TRBV7-7, the J gene TRBJ1-2; 9 bases match TRBD1. Germline CDR1 reads SSHAT; CDR2 reads FNYEAQ (reference sequence). The CDR3 totals 15 residues. In nucleotides, the CDR3 is TGTGCTAGCAGCCCAAGCGGACAGGGGCGGTATGGCTACACCTCC. This sequence encodes CASSPSGQGRYGYTS.

In its sample, this clonotype was seen a few times. The V and J genes are TRBV5-5 and TRBJ1-4; 9 bases map to TRBD1. The CDR3 has 16 residues. V lost 0 bases, J lost 7 bases, and 7 bases stayed unmatched. Germline V gene sequence: CDR1 SGHKS, CDR2 YYEKEE (reference sequence). The DNA of the CDR3 is TGTGCCAGCAGCTTGGCCAGGGGACAGGGTAGTGAAAAACTGTTTTTT. It yields the protein CASSLARGQGSEKLFF.

In this sample, this clonotype turned up a few times. The chain is built from TRBV7-2 and TRBJ1-2; D remains ambiguous. CDR1 is SGHTA and CDR2 is FQGNSA in the germline V gene. Trimming took 5 bases from V and 4 from J, leaving 23 bases between them. The CDR3 length is 17 residues. In nucleotides, the CDR3 is TGTGCCAGCAGCCGTCGCTCTTTCCGGACGGACCTCTATGGCTACACCTTC. Protein: CASSRRSFRTDLYGYTF. The full variable domain, in which reference TRBV7-2 and TRBJ1-2 provide the parts outside the CDR3, is GAGVSQSPSNKVTEKGKDVELRCDPISGHTALYWYRQSLGQGLEFLIYFQGNSAPDKSGLPSDRFSAERTGGSVSTLTIQRTQQEDSAVYLCASSRRSFRTDLYGYTFGSGTRLTVV.

This clonotype was seen ten or more times. V is TRBV12-3 or TRBV12-4 and J is TRBJ1-4, with 8 bases matching TRBD1. Germline trimming cut 4 bases from V and 7 bases from J; bases unmatched to any gene: 5. The CDR3 runs 14 residues. The CDR3 bases are TGTGCCAGCAGTTACCAGGGGGCGGGTGAAAAACTGTTTTTT. It yields the protein CASSYQGAGEKLFF.

The sample holds a few counts of this clonotype. The rearrangement uses TRBV19 and TRBJ2-3; TRBD2 matches 13 bases. After removal of 5 bases from V and 0 bases from J, the junction contained 5 bases not matched to a gene. The CDR3 runs to 17 residues. Per germline, CDR1 LNHDA and CDR2 SQIVND (reference sequence). The CDR3 coding sequence is TGTGCCAGTAGTCGGACTAGCGGGGGCCACAGCACAGATACGCAGTATTTT. Its protein is CASSRTSGGHSTDTQYF.

This clonotype was detected only a few times. The genes are TRBV18 and TRBJ2-1, with unresolved D. V lost 2 bases to trimming and J lost 1 base, with 9 bases between them. This CDR3 is built from 15 residues. The germline gives CDR1 KGHSH, CDR2 LQKENI. For the CDR3, the DNA is TGTGCCAGCTCACCAGAGAGAGTTTCCTACAATGAGCAGTTCTTC. As protein: CASSPERVSYNEQFF.

This clonotype was picked up a small number of times. This rearrangement joins TRBV20-1 to TRBJ1-6; D possibly corresponds to TRBD1 (6 bases). This CDR3 is built from 14 residues. CDR1 is DFQATT, CDR2 SNEGSKA, per germline (reference sequence). V was pared by 1 base and J by 10 bases, with 14 bases between. CDR3 nucleotides: TGCAGTGCTAGAGTGGCAGGGGAGGGATCACCCCTCCACTTT. Translating gives CSARVAGEGSPLHF.

This clonotype was seen many times. The chain is built from TRBV4-2 and TRBJ2-1; 8 bases are a match to TRBD2. Trimming at V came to 0 bases and at J to 1 base, leaving 11 bases not matched to a gene. This CDR3 region has 19 residues. The germline CDR1 and CDR2 sequences are LGHNA and YNFKEQ. DNA for the CDR3: TGTGCCAGCAGCCAAGATCAGTTAGTGGGCGGGAGGTCCTACAATGAGCAGTTCTTC. Translating it yields CASSQDQLVGGRSYNEQFF.

This clonotype was recorded many times. V is TRBV6-5 and J is TRBJ2-7; the match to TRBD2 covers 12 bases. The CDR3 contains 17 residues. Germline V gives CDR1 MNHEY, CDR2 SVGAGI. The trim removed 2 bases at V and 1 base at J, leaving 6 bases unmatched. CDR3 DNA: TGTGCCAGCAGTTACGGCGCTAGCGGGGGGGATTCCTACGAGCAGTACTTC. It encodes CASSYGASGGDSYEQYF.

This clonotype was observed a few times. The rearrangement joins TRBV5-1 to TRBJ2-2; D not resolved. Trimming cost V 2 bases and J 2 bases, with 13 bases left between them. The CDR3 spans 16 residues. Germline CDR1 and CDR2: SGHRS and YFSETQ. CDR3 nucleotide sequence: TGCGCCAGCAGCTTTTCCCCCAGCAAAAACACCGGGGAGCTGTTTTTT. Translating gives CASSFSPSKNTGELFF. Using reference TRBV5-1 and TRBJ2-2 for the parts outside the CDR3, the full variable domain is KAGVTQTPRYLIKTRGQQVTLSCSPISGHRSVSWYQQTPGQGLQFLFEYFSETQRNKGNFPGRFSGRQFSNSRSEMNVSTLELGDSALYLCASSFSPSKNTGELFFGEGSRLTVL.

The chain is built from TRBV7-9 and TRBJ2-5, with D hard to call. This CDR3 is 14 amino acids long. V lost 3 bases, J lost 5 bases, and 13 bases lay in between. Germline CDR1 and CDR2: SEHNR and FQNEAQ (reference sequence). DNA for the CDR3: TGTGCCAGCAGCTTGGTGGGTAACCGGGAGACCCAGTACTTC. Protein product: CASSLVGNRETQYF.

J is TRBJ2-5 and V is TRBV10-3; the D is unclear. Germline V CDR1 and CDR2: ENHRY, SYGVKD. Deletions cut 2 bases from V and 4 bases from J, with 20 bases between. The CDR3 sequence is 17 residues long. The CDR3 nucleotides read TGTGCCATCAGTGAGGTCCGACTCCACCGTTCTCCAGAGACCCAGTACTTC. Protein product: CAISEVRLHRSPETQYF.

About this clonotype: One end of the junction varies from germline; a read error may be responsible. CDR3 nucleotides: TGTGCCAGCAGCTTAATATCGTGGGGACAGGGGAACGCCGGGGAGCTGTTTTTT. Its protein is CASSLISWGQGNAGELFF. V is TRBV7-3 and J is TRBJ2-2; TRBD1 agrees at 10 bases. The CDR3 length is 18 residues. Germline values: CDR1 SGHTA, CDR2 FQGTGA.

V usage is TRBV5-1 and J usage is TRBJ2-1; D remains unclear. This CDR3 region has 15 residues. V dropped 5 bases and J dropped 6 bases, with 18 bases sitting between them. CDR1 and CDR2 from the germline V gene are SGHRS and YFSETQ. The chain's CDR3 is CASRSSDSWGNEQFF. CDR3 bases: TGCGCCAGCAGGTCTTCCGACTCCTGGGGCAATGAGCAGTTCTTC.

This clonotype was observed a few times. The chain uses TRBV11-2 and TRBJ2-1, with D tentatively TRBD1 or TRBD2 (6 bases each). The CDR3 runs to 16 residues. Germline loops: CDR1 SGHAT, CDR2 FQNNGV. Trimming shortened V by 0 bases and J by 1 base, and 10 bases separated the two germline ends. The CDR3 reads CASSLEGGLSYNEQFF. CDR3 bases: TGTGCCAGCAGCTTAGAAGGGGGACTTTCCTACAATGAGCAGTTCTTC.

This clonotype was recorded a few times. The V call is TRBV5-1, the J call TRBJ2-2, with unresolved D. The CDR3 is 15 residues long. The ends were cut back, 2 bases at V and 4 bases at J, with 12 bases in the middle. The germline V gene encodes CDR1 SGHRS and CDR2 YFSETQ. This CDR3 reads CASSFQLGSTGELFF. The CDR3 DNA reads as TGCGCCAGCAGCTTCCAACTGGGTTCCACCGGGGAGCTGTTTTTT.

The rearrangement links TRBV29-1 to TRBJ1-2; 10 bases match TRBD1. Unmatched junction bases numbered 3, after V lost 6 bases and J lost 5 bases. CDR3 length: 12 residues. Germline CDR1 and CDR2: SQVTM and ANQGSEA. This CDR3 reads CSVGGQGYGYTF. As DNA, the CDR3 is TGCAGCGTGGGGGGACAGGGGTATGGCTACACCTTC.

This clonotype was recorded at least ten times. The J gene is TRBJ1-2, the V gene TRBV29-1, with D uncertain. The CDR3 runs 14 residues. Germline lookup yields CDR1 SQVTM and CDR2 ANQGSEA. V gave up 0 bases and J gave up 4 bases, with 12 bases separating them. CDR3 sequence (DNA): TGCAGCGTTGAAGATCACGCACACTCCTATGGCTACACCTTC. Translating it yields CSVEDHAHSYGYTF.

The table lists this clonotype with a few counts. The gene calls are TRBV12-3 or TRBV12-4 and TRBJ2-1; possibly TRBD2 for D (5 bases). CDR3 length equals 14 residues. Between the trimmed V and J ends, which lost 3 bases and 6 bases, there was a span of 12 bases. CDR3 loop: CASSLGSVGNEQFF. Written as DNA, the CDR3 is TGTGCCAGCAGTTTGGGTAGCGTCGGCAATGAGCAGTTCTTC.

In this sample, this clonotype turned up a few times. The J gene is TRBJ2-5, the V gene TRBV7-9; D is possibly TRBD1 (6 bases). CDR1 and CDR2 (germline): SEHNR, FQNEAQ (reference sequence). The CDR3 length is 15 residues. Trimming shortened V by 3 bases and J by 5 bases, and 16 bases separated the two germline ends. The CDR3 coding sequence is TGTGCCAGCAGCTTTTTACAGGGCGTGGGGGAGACCCAGTACTTC. Its protein is CASSFLQGVGETQYF.

This clonotype came up a few times. The chain uses TRBV29-1 and TRBJ1-2; 7 bases are a match to TRBD1. The junction had 16 bases not matched to a gene; V was cut back by 7 bases and J by 8 bases. The CDR3 is made up of 14 amino acids. Per germline, CDR1 SQVTM and CDR2 ANQGSEA. Here the CDR3 reads CSGDLGGGVGGYTF. The CDR3 coding sequence is TGCAGCGGAGACCTGGGAGGGGGCGTTGGAGGCTACACCTTC.

This clonotype was seen a few times. The chain is built from TRBV7-2 and TRBJ2-1; TRBD2 is a possible D gene (5 bases). In germline, CDR1 is SGHTA, CDR2 FQGNSA. Trimming shortened V by 5 bases and J by 4 bases, and 15 bases separated the two germline ends. The CDR3 covers 15 residues. CDR3 protein: CASSLSRTPYNEQFF. For the CDR3, the DNA is TGTGCCAGCAGCCTTTCGAGGACTCCTTACAATGAGCAGTTCTTC. Full variable domain (outside the CDR3, taken from reference TRBV7-2 and TRBJ2-1): GAGVSQSPSNKVTEKGKDVELRCDPISGHTALYWYRQSLGQGLEFLIYFQGNSAPDKSGLPSDRFSAERTGGSVSTLTIQRTQQEDSAVYLCASSLSRTPYNEQFFGPGTRLTVL.

This clonotype was picked up a small number of times. The CDR3 coding sequence is TGCAGCGCCTGGACAGGGTCAGAGACCCAGTACTTC. Translated: CSAWTGSETQYF. The chain couples TRBV29-1 to TRBJ2-5; TRBD1 matches at 8 bases. This CDR3 is 12 amino acids long. Germline-derived CDR1 and CDR2 are SQVTM and ANQGSEA. Trimming took 7 bases from V and 4 from J; bases not matched to a gene: 5.

In its sample, this clonotype was seen a few times. The chain employs TRBV4-1 and TRBJ1-1; D remains ambiguous. Trimming left V 6 bases short and J 1 base short, with 15 bases between. Germline CDR1 is MGHRA and CDR2 is YSYEKL. CDR3 length: 15 amino acids. This CDR3 reads CASRALQIPNTEAFF. For the CDR3, the DNA is TGCGCCAGCAGAGCCTTGCAGATTCCGAACACTGAAGCTTTCTTT.

In its sample, this clonotype was seen many times. The chain combines TRBV7-3 with TRBJ2-3, with 7 bases fitting TRBD2. The V and J ends lost 3 bases and 8 bases, in that order; junction bases with no gene match: 8. Germline V gene sequence: CDR1 SGHTA, CDR2 FQGTGA. This CDR3 is built from 14 residues. CDR3 sequence: CASSFDAPGGTQYF. The CDR3 DNA reads as TGTGCCAGCAGCTTTGACGCGCCGGGGGGTACGCAGTATTTT.

This clonotype came up many times. The chain is built from TRBV20-1 and TRBJ2-7, with 8 bases lining up with TRBD1. V trimming: 4 bases; J trimming: 3 bases; junction bases outside the gene matches: 8. Germline values: CDR1 DFQATT, CDR2 SNEGSKA (reference sequence). The CDR3 has 14 residues. CDR3 DNA sequence: TGCAGTGCTACGGGACAGGACTTGATCTACGAGCAGTACTTC. Translating gives CSATGQDLIYEQYF.

This clonotype came up a few times. The chain carries TRBV29-1 and TRBJ2-7, with D possibly being TRBD2 (5 bases). This CDR3 has 12 residues. CDR1 is SQVTM and CDR2 is ANQGSEA in the germline V gene. Deletions cut 3 bases from V and 7 bases from J, with 13 bases between. The CDR3 nucleotides read TGCAGCGTTGACGCAGCGAGAGGGGAGCAGTACTTC. Its translation is CSVDAARGEQYF.